These 19 T cell receptor beta chains came from one sample sequenced in a study of control samples from healthy donors and cancer patients (dated by TCRdb to between 2020 and 2021). Library preparation used the immunoSEQ multiplex PCR assay. Held by TCRdb, this immuneACCESS table contains in-frame sequences only and omits some clones. Under half of the omission traces to an unresolved V gene where checked; the cause of the rest is unknown. The table for this sample lists about 47,000 clones; around 80% of them were counted only once. Around 9.1% of the sample comes from the top ten. Sequencing used blood. The source of these receptors is a man aged 70 or older in good health.

This chain uses TRBV12-3 or TRBV12-4 with TRBJ2-7, with no clear D. This CDR3 has 13 residues. V gave up 0 bases and J gave up 0 bases, with 3 bases separating them. This chain's CDR3 is CASSLALSYEQYF. In nucleotides, the CDR3 is TGTGCCAGCAGTTTAGCGCTCTCCTACGAGCAGTACTTC.

This clone has more than one count but fewer than ten. CDR3 region: CASRDSSSGNTIYF. CDR3 DNA: TGTGCCAGCAGAGACAGCTCCTCTGGAAACACCATATATTTT. This chain joins TRBV6-6 and TRBJ1-3, with D possibly matching TRBD1 (5 bases). The CDR3 runs 14 residues. Germline V gene sequence: CDR1 MNHNY, CDR2 SVGAGI (reference sequence). Trimming pared 6 bases from V and 0 bases from J, leaving 9 bases between.

J is TRBJ2-1 and V is TRBV4-2; D perhaps matches TRBD2 (6 bases). Germline V CDR1 and CDR2: LGHNA, YNFKEQ. The CDR3 loop spans 16 amino acids. Between the trimmed V and J ends, which lost 6 bases and 4 bases, there was a span of 19 bases. CDR3 nucleotide sequence: TGTGCCAGCAGGATGACGGCGGACTACCTATACAATGAGCAGTTCTTC. Translated: CASRMTADYLYNEQFF.

Comments on this clone: This specimen includes other DNA sequences encoding the same CDR3. The chain joins TRBV6-6 to TRBJ2-7, with TRBD1 as a possible D gene (7 bases). The CDR3 runs to 15 residues. Germline V gene data show CDR1 as MNHNY and CDR2 as SVGAGI (reference sequence). Trimming stripped 4 bases from V and 2 bases from J, with 15 bases between. The CDR3 nucleotides read TGTGCCAGCAGTTTACTCGCAGGGGGGCCCTACGAGCAGTACTTC. The encoded protein is CASSLLAGGPYEQYF.

There are a few counts of this clone. The chain is built from TRBV7-9 and TRBJ2-7, with D tentatively TRBD1 (6 bases). Trimming removed 2 bases at V and 9 bases at J, with 17 bases between. Germline CDR1 is SEHNR and CDR2 is FQNEAQ (reference sequence). The CDR3 runs to 14 residues. This chain's CDR3 is CASSLLQGVQVQYF. CDR3 nucleotides: TGTGCCAGCAGCTTACTACAGGGTGTTCAGGTGCAGTACTTC. The full variable domain, with the rest looked up from reference TRBV7-9 and TRBJ2-7, is DTGVSQNPRHKITKRGQNVTFRCDPISEHNRLYWYRQTLGQGPEFLTYFQNEAQLEKSRLLSDRFSAERPKGSFSTLEIQRTEQGDSAMYLCASSLLQGVQVQYFGPGTRLTVT.

Within the sample, this clone is medium-sized (0.01 to 0.1%). The chain is built from TRBV14 and TRBJ1-3, with D unresolved. This CDR3 region has 17 residues. The V gene's germline CDR1 is SGHDN and CDR2 FVKESK. Trimming took off 0 bases at V and 1 base at J, with 13 bases between the two ends. CDR3 DNA sequence: TGTGCCAGCAGCCAAGATCGCGGTGCACTATCTGGAAACACCATATATTTT. This sequence encodes CASSQDRGALSGNTIYF.

The V call is TRBV5-4, the J call TRBJ2-7; possibly TRBD1 for D (5 bases). The CDR3 extends over 15 amino acids. Germline assignment: CDR1 SGHNT and CDR2 YYREEE (reference sequence). V was cut by 0 bases and J by 0 bases, with 10 bases left in between. The CDR3 coding sequence is TGTGCCAGCAGCTTGGGACAGAGAGGCTCCTACGAGCAGTACTTC. Translated: CASSLGQRGSYEQYF.

The gene calls are TRBV5-6 and TRBJ2-7; D unclear. The CDR3 sequence is 16 residues long. Trimming cost V 4 bases and J 0 bases, with 17 bases left between them. CDR1 is SGHDT, CDR2 YYEEEE, per germline. CDR3 region: CASSPLPDPNSYEQYF. CDR3 sequence (DNA): TGTGCCAGCAGCCCTCTCCCAGACCCAAACTCCTACGAGCAGTACTTC.

The V gene is TRBV28, the J gene TRBJ2-3; 8 nucleotides line up with TRBD2. There are 14 residues in the CDR3. The germline CDR1 and CDR2 sequences are MDHEN and SYDVKM. V dropped 4 bases and J dropped 4; count of bases not matched to a gene: 4. The CDR3: CASSSAGEADTQYF. The CDR3 DNA is TGTGCCAGCAGTTCAGCGGGGGAAGCAGATACGCAGTATTTT.

The V and J genes are TRBV7-9 and TRBJ2-2; D uncertain. Trimming stripped 0 bases from V and 5 bases from J, with 4 bases between. The germline V gene encodes CDR1 SEHNR and CDR2 FQNEAQ (reference sequence). The CDR3 consists of 13 residues. The CDR3 here is CASSLASTGELFF. The CDR3 nucleotides read TGTGCCAGCAGCTTAGCCTCGACCGGGGAGCTGTTTTTT.

This clone has more than one count but fewer than ten. The rearrangement links TRBV5-1 to TRBJ2-1; possible D gene TRBD1, 5 bases. V was shortened by 3 bases and J by 0 bases, with 19 bases between the two germline ends. The CDR3 contains 18 residues. The V gene's germline CDR1 is SGHRS and CDR2 YFSETQ. The CDR3 region has the DNA TGCGCCAGCAGCTCCGGTACTGGGGCGTGGAGCTCCTACAATGAGCAGTTCTTC. It is translated as CASSSGTGAWSSYNEQFF.

This sequence joins TRBV2 and TRBJ2-1; 8 positions agree with TRBD2. The germline gives CDR1 SNHLY, CDR2 FYNNEI. The CDR3 is 16 residues long. The junction had 6 bases not matched to a gene; V was cut back by 4 bases and J by 1 base. CDR3 nucleotide sequence: TGTGCCAGCAGTGTAATATCGGGAGGGTCCTACAATGAGCAGTTCTTC. It specifies CASSVISGGSYNEQFF. The full variable domain, completed using reference TRBV2 and TRBJ2-1, is EPEVTQTPSHQVTQMGQEVILRCVPISNHLYFYWYRQILGQKVEFLVSFYNNEISEKSEIFDDQFSVERPDGSNFTLKIRSTKLEDSAMYFCASSVISGGSYNEQFFGPGTRLTVL.

The chain combines TRBV5-1 with TRBJ2-3; perhaps TRBD1 as D (5 bases). The ends were cut back, 3 bases at V and 1 base at J, with 24 bases in the middle. CDR3 length: 19 residues. CDR1 SGHRS and CDR2 YFSETQ come from the germline V gene. The CDR3 loop is CASSWGRSQGPLGTDTQYF. The CDR3 coding sequence is TGCGCCAGCAGCTGGGGCAGGTCGCAGGGCCCTCTAGGCACAGATACGCAGTATTTT.

The J gene is TRBJ1-2, the V gene TRBV6-4, with D possibly being TRBD1 (5 bases). CDR3 length: 15 residues. CDR1 is MRHNA and CDR2 is SNTAGT in the germline V gene. V lost 6 bases and J lost 1, with 15 bases in between. The CDR3 region is CASSRVSGINYGYTF. The CDR3, as DNA: TGTGCCAGCAGCAGAGTTTCAGGGATTAACTATGGCTACACCTTC.

The V call is TRBV5-1, the J call TRBJ2-7; D gene unclear. The CDR3 consists of 14 residues. Germline lookup yields CDR1 SGHRS and CDR2 YFSETQ. Trimming took 2 bases from V and 0 from J, leaving 9 bases between them. The CDR3 sequence is CASSLSVSSYEQYF. For the CDR3, the DNA is TGCGCCAGCAGCTTAAGCGTGAGCTCCTACGAGCAGTACTTC.

The V call is TRBV15, the J call TRBJ2-7; a weak D match, TRBD1 (5 bases). CDR3 length: 16 amino acids. V was trimmed by 0 bases and J by 2 bases, leaving 14 bases between them. Germline V gene sequence: CDR1 LNHNV, CDR2 YYDKDF (reference sequence). The CDR3 sequence: CATSRDSPRQPYEQYF. DNA for the CDR3: TGTGCCACCAGCAGAGATTCTCCTCGACAGCCCTACGAGCAGTACTTC.

In this sample, this clone turned up once. V is TRBV6-6 and J is TRBJ2-1; no reliable D call. Germline lookup yields CDR1 MNHNY and CDR2 SVGAGI (reference sequence). V lost 10 bases to trimming and J lost 5 bases, with 18 bases between them. The CDR3 spans 14 residues. CDR3 in DNA: TGTGCCACCGTATTAGGAGTGGAGAACAATGAGCAGTTCTTC. Translated: CATVLGVENNEQFF.

This rearrangement joins TRBV19 to TRBJ1-3; the match to TRBD1 covers 8 bases. Germline lookup yields CDR1 LNHDA and CDR2 SQIVND (reference sequence). CDR3 length equals 16 residues. Trimming at V came to 3 bases and at J to 0 bases, leaving 4 bases not matched to a gene. The CDR3 nucleotides read TGTGCCAGTAGTATCGGACAGGGCCGCTCTGGAAACACCATATATTTT. This gives the protein CASSIGQGRSGNTIYF.

This sequence joins TRBV4-1 and TRBJ1-4; 9 bases fit TRBD1. The CDR3 has 18 amino acids. V was clipped by 1 base and J by 6 bases; unmatched bases: 12. Germline CDR1 is MGHRA and CDR2 is YSYEKL. The CDR3 protein is CASSQVVATGGGDEKLFF. The CDR3 nucleotides read TGCGCCAGCAGCCAAGTTGTTGCCACAGGGGGCGGGGATGAAAAACTGTTTTTT.